The source of this TCR beta chain is a study of T cells in Graves' hyperthyroidism and ophthalmopathy (dated by TCRdb to about 2019). Regarding the complete study: Peripheral blood samples were taken at initial diagnosis, before any treatment was given. To identify TCR V-J signatures that set the groups apart, the researchers used a discovery cohort of more than 95 patients, made up of roughly 45 with Graves' ophthalmopathy and 55 to 65 with stable Graves' hyperthyroidism. Prospective prediction of ophthalmopathy was tested in an independent validation cohort of 18 hyperthyroidism patients and 17 patients who later progressed to ophthalmopathy. For training and testing, the roughly 93 patients in the discovery cohort were randomly divided in a 7:3 ratio. In more than 5 Graves' hyperthyroidism patients, the study also compared T-cell repertoires from thyroid tissue with T-cell repertoires from blood. After blood sampling, hyperthyroidism patients were treated with methimazole at a starting dose of 30 mg daily, and ophthalmopathy patients were treated with high-dose intravenous methylprednisolone. The paper describes TCR Vbeta CDR3 sequencing of about 140 peripheral blood samples, made up of roughly 40 ophthalmopathy patients, roughly 75 hyperthyroidism patients and roughly 17 progressor patients.

The TCR beta CDR3 regions were amplified from RNA transcripts. The first round of RT-PCR for the TCR CDR3 was performed with the HTBI primer set and the Qiagen OneStep RT-PCR kit. Libraries were constructed in a second round of multiplex PCR, after which size selection and purification were performed. Paired-end sequencing of the libraries was performed with 100 bp reads on an Illumina HiSeq2000. On the authors' methods: Raw data were processed with SOAPnuke, discarding reads with adapters, uncalled bases, mean Phred below 15, or no exact constant-primer or identifier match. High-quality paired reads were merged with COPE v1.2.5, and unique nucleotide sequences were defined as clonotypes. MiTCR v1.1 was used to align clonotypes to the IMGT TRBV, TRBD and TRBJ reference segments. The analysis included only V-J combinations with a frequency above 0.0001, which together covered about 99% of the repertoires. A TCS score was defined as the ratio between F50 (clonal expansion) and ExV (chaos), using BLOSUM62-based TCRdist between CDR3 peptides within each V-J. Welch's t-statistics and random forest reduced 514 V-J features to 10 to 15, which were used in a naive Bayes classifier (R e1071). In TCRdb, the public reads were trimmed at Q25 with fastp and aligned with MiXCR, with productive beta chains retained. Rows with a matching CDR3 protein are joined into one entry that keeps the most common DNA and genes. TCRdb, not the authors, supplied the V and J calls. This sample comprises roughly 350,000 distinct CDR3 sequences, 13% to 15% of them detected only once. The top ten clonotypes cover roughly 21% of the sample.

In the ophthalmopathy patients, disease was moderately to severely active, with a Clinical Activity Score of 3 or more, a NOSPECS grade of 4 or more, and a duration of less than 3 months. Any patient with an uncontrolled infection, another autoimmune disease, pregnancy or lactation was excluded. Diagnoses were based on clinical symptoms, serum thyroxine and TRAb, thyroid ultrasound and orbital computed tomography. Ficoll-Paque density gradient centrifugation was used to isolate PBMCs from around 10 ml of fresh peripheral blood. Total RNA was extracted with Trizol reagent, and quality was checked on an Agilent 2100 Bioanalyzer. From the cysteine through the phenylalanine, the CDR3 covers 17 amino acids. Only the CDR3 DNA stays, 51 bases, in frame from base 1. The germline V gene supplies CDR1 SGHNT and CDR2 YENEEA. The trim is 0 bases for V and 9 bases for J, with a gap of 21 bases between the germline ends.

This clonotype was found many times. Its antigen is still unknown. No per-base quality is available; no much larger clone lies one base away. Study-level results and caveats: In cross-validation, a model built on a 13 V-J signature told ophthalmopathy apart from stable hyperthyroidism with just under 90% sensitivity and about 81% specificity, and in testing the same model reached 80%/75%. Most expanded thyroid clonotypes (frequency above 0.001) were also detected in blood, suggesting blood repertoires may reflect thyroid immune responses. Sample size was not statistically predetermined, and blinding of investigators to group allocation was not performed. In validation, the model predicted progression to ophthalmopathy with around 71% sensitivity and roughly 75% specificity, a median of around 6.6 months before onset.

This TCR derives from a woman in her thirties with Graves' ophthalmopathy. Source material: blood. The chain links TRBV11-3 with TRBJ2-1, and TRBD1 may be the D gene, going by 5 matching bases. The nucleotide sequence reads TGTGCCAGCAGCTTAGAAGCCTGGCTATCCAGGGCCGGTGAGCAGTTCTTC. Its protein product is CASSLEAWLSRAGEQFF.